Below, 26 T cell receptor beta chains from the same sample are listed, as sequenced in a study of cytomegalovirus exposure and HLA in healthy donors (dated by TCRdb to about 2017). Receptors were amplified or captured by the immunoSEQ multiplex PCR assay. The multiplex PCR relied on a mix of 60 forward primers for TCR Vbeta segments and 13 reverse primers for TCR Jbeta segments. TCRdb carries this immuneACCESS record with in-frame sequences only. Its versions omit some clonotypes, under half of them owing to an unresolved V gene in the studies checked, with the rest unexplained. Across this sample there are around 100,000 clones, with just under 80% seen only once. Together, the top ten hold approximately 4.7% of the sample. The sample comprised PBMCs. These receptors came from a male donor in good health and CMV-seropositive.

The J gene is TRBJ1-1, the V gene TRBV6-1; a weak D match, TRBD1 (5 bases). The CDR3 is made up of 10 amino acids. Per the germline V gene, CDR1 is MNHNS and CDR2 is SASEGT. The V end lost 11 bases, the J end lost 8 bases, and 12 bases lay between the germline ends. In DNA, the CDR3 is TGTGCCTCCAAGTGGGGCGAAGCTTTCTTT. This gives the protein CASKWGEAFF.

The rearrangement uses TRBV27 and TRBJ1-6, with 9 bases fitting TRBD1. The germline CDR1 and CDR2 sequences are MNHEY and SMNVEV (reference sequence). V trimming: 6 bases; J trimming: 8 bases; junction bases outside the gene matches: 8. The CDR3 runs 15 residues. This CDR3 reads CASRSTGGAYSPLHF. The CDR3 region has the DNA TGTGCCAGCAGGTCGACAGGGGGAGCATATTCACCCCTCCACTTT.

The V call is TRBV2, the J call TRBJ2-5; possible D gene TRBD2, 6 bases. V was pared by 4 bases and J by 4 bases, with 16 bases between. From germline, CDR1 is SNHLY and CDR2 FYNNEI. This CDR3 has 15 amino acids. The CDR3 nucleotides are TGTGCCAGCAGTGCCCGGGAGCGAGGTATAGAGACCCAGTACTTC. Protein: CASSARERGIETQYF.

This clone was detected a few times. The chain has TRBV4-2 and TRBJ2-2, with TRBD1 matching 8 bases. CDR1 is LGHNA and CDR2 is YNFKEQ in the germline V gene. The CDR3 totals 15 residues. Trimming cost V 4 bases and J 2 bases; bases outside gene matches: 3. CDR3 sequence (DNA): TGTGCCAGCAGCCCGACAGGGGTAAACACCGGGGAGCTGTTTTTT. It codes for CASSPTGVNTGELFF.

This chain connects TRBV5-1 to TRBJ2-7; 7 nucleotides align to TRBD1. Germline loops: CDR1 SGHRS, CDR2 YFSETQ. With V trimmed by 0 bases and J by 6 bases, 9 bases remained unmatched. The CDR3 is 15 amino acids. Here the CDR3 DNA reads TGCGCCAGCAGCTTGGCCCAGGGGGTAAGTGGCGAGCAGTACTTC. It specifies CASSLAQGVSGEQYF.

The chain employs TRBV10-3 and TRBJ2-7, with TRBD1 identical over 10 bases. This CDR3 has 18 residues. V shed 4 bases and J 2 bases; nucleotides not matched to a gene: 14. Per germline, CDR1 ENHRY and CDR2 SYGVKD. CDR3 protein: CAISGRGQGSKGPYEQYF. DNA for the CDR3: TGTGCCATCAGTGGGCGGGGACAGGGGAGTAAGGGGCCCTACGAGCAGTACTTC.

About this clone: A junction end diverges from the germline sequence, so it may reflect a read error. The chain is built from TRBV7-6 and TRBJ2-7; D possibly corresponds to TRBD2 (6 bases). Germline loops: CDR1 SGHVS, CDR2 FNYEAQ. This CDR3 comprises 14 residues. The CDR3 spells CASSFGGVPYEQSF. CDR3 nucleotide sequence: TGTGCCAGCAGCTTCGGCGGGGTTCCGTACGAGCAGTCCTTC.

The rearrangement uses TRBV7-2 and TRBJ2-7; 12 bases align to TRBD2. V shed 5 bases, J shed 0 bases, and the junction held 11 bases outside the gene matches. Germline values: CDR1 SGHTA, CDR2 FQGNSA. This CDR3 has 18 amino acids. CDR3 DNA: TGTGCCAGCAGCCGTGGGGGGACTAGCGGGCCGAGCTCCTACGAGCAGTACTTC. Amino acids: CASSRGGTSGPSSYEQYF.

This clone appeared a single time. This sequence joins TRBV7-9 and TRBJ1-5, with 7 bases matching TRBD1. CDR3 length equals 14 residues. The J segment lost 3 bases and the V segment lost 5 bases, leaving 4 bases of the junction unmatched. Germline V lookup: CDR1 SEHNR, CDR2 FQNEAQ (reference sequence). The CDR3 region is CASSTDRDNQPQHF. The CDR3 DNA reads as TGTGCCAGCAGCACCGACAGGGACAATCAGCCCCAGCATTTT.

This clone was seen a few times. The rearrangement links TRBV5-6 to TRBJ1-6; D unresolved. The CDR3 consists of 16 residues. Trimming shortened V by 7 bases and J by 6 bases, and 20 bases separated the two germline ends. Per germline, CDR1 SGHDT and CDR2 YYEEEE. CDR3 in DNA: TGTGCCAGCTCCCTCCTAGGGAGTACACCTAATTCACCCCTCCACTTT. It is translated as CASSLLGSTPNSPLHF.

This clone has just a few counts. The rearrangement links TRBV7-8 to TRBJ2-1; tentative D call: TRBD1 (6 bases). The CDR3 is 16 residues long. The V end lost 4 bases, the J end lost 0 bases, and 13 bases lay between the germline ends. Germline CDR1 is SGHVS and CDR2 is FQNEAQ. The CDR3 spells CASSSYRVSSYNEQFF. The CDR3 DNA reads as TGTGCCAGCAGCTCCTACAGGGTCAGCTCCTACAATGAGCAGTTCTTC.

With respect to this clone: Other DNA sequences in the sample encode the same CDR3. The chain has TRBV18 and TRBJ2-5, with 8 positions matching TRBD1. CDR1 is KGHSH, CDR2 LQKENI, per germline. The CDR3 is 15 residues long. The trim removed 3 bases at V and 0 bases at J, leaving 3 bases unmatched. The CDR3, as DNA: TGTGCCAGCTCACCGCGGACAGGGAACCAAGAGACCCAGTACTTC. It codes for CASSPRTGNQETQYF.

This chain connects TRBV28 to TRBJ2-7; no definite D call. V lost 3 bases to trimming and J lost 4 bases, with 7 bases between them. This CDR3 is built from 12 residues. CDR1 MDHEN and CDR2 SYDVKM come from the germline V gene. CDR3 region: CASSFLDYEQYF. The CDR3 DNA reads TGTGCCAGCAGTTTCCTAGATTACGAGCAGTACTTC.

The chain joins TRBV28 to TRBJ2-7; TRBD1 agrees at 7 bases. The length of the CDR3 is 17 residues. Germline V gene data show CDR1 as MDHEN and CDR2 as SYDVKM. J was trimmed by 0 bases and V by 1 base; bases with no gene match: 9. The CDR3 loop is CASSLSLGQESSYEQYF. For the CDR3, the DNA is TGTGCCAGCAGTTTATCGCTCGGACAGGAAAGCTCCTACGAGCAGTACTTC.

This chain uses TRBV12-2 with TRBJ2-7; the DNA was not compared with TRBD1, the D call given in the table. TRBV12-2 is labeled a pseudogene. The CDR3 is made up of 14 amino acids. The DNA for the CDR3 is TGTGCAAGTCGCCTGAGAGGGGTTGTACAGGGTAAGTACTTC. Its protein product is CASRLRGVVQGKYF.

This clone showed up just a few times. This chain uses TRBV7-2 with TRBJ1-1; D is possibly TRBD1 (5 bases). CDR3 length: 16 amino acids. Germline lookup yields CDR1 SGHTA and CDR2 FQGNSA. V was trimmed by 3 bases and J by 1 base, leaving 15 bases between them. Here the CDR3 DNA reads TGTGCCAGCAGCTTCAGCAGGGAATGGTGGAACACTGAAGCTTTCTTT. Amino acid sequence: CASSFSREWWNTEAFF. The complete variable domain, with remaining parts taken from reference TRBV7-2 and TRBJ1-1, reads GAGVSQSPSNKVTEKGKDVELRCDPISGHTALYWYRQSLGQGLEFLIYFQGNSAPDKSGLPSDRFSAERTGGSVSTLTIQRTQQEDSAVYLCASSFSREWWNTEAFFGQGTRLTVV.

V gene TRBV28 combines with J gene TRBJ1-2; D remains ambiguous. Trimming cost V 8 bases and J 2 bases, with 12 bases left between them. Germline CDR1 reads MDHEN; CDR2 reads SYDVKM. This CDR3 comprises 13 residues. CDR3 in DNA: TGTGCCAGCGGACTACCAAGGAACTATGGCTACACCTTC. Its translation is CASGLPRNYGYTF.

The chain joins TRBV27 to TRBJ2-3; D not resolved. Per the germline V gene, CDR1 is MNHEY and CDR2 is SMNVEV (reference sequence). Trimming took off 6 bases at V and 3 bases at J, with 7 bases between the two ends. The length of the CDR3 is 12 residues. The CDR3 region is CASSSITDTQYF. In DNA, the CDR3 is TGTGCCAGCAGCTCTATAACAGATACGCAGTATTTT.

The gene calls are TRBV6-1 and TRBJ1-4; D unclear. V was shortened by 4 bases and J by 5 bases, with 11 bases between the two germline ends. The CDR3 runs to 14 residues. The germline V gene has CDR1 MNHNS and CDR2 SASEGT. CDR3 nucleotide sequence: TGTGCCAGCAGTGCCCCGGGGAGGAATGAAAAACTGTTTTTT. The encoded protein is CASSAPGRNEKLFF.

This chain joins TRBV28 and TRBJ1-6, with D maybe TRBD1 (5 bases). V lost 2 bases, J lost 7 bases, and 12 bases lay in between. Germline-derived CDR1 and CDR2 are MDHEN and SYDVKM. There are 15 residues in the CDR3. This CDR3 is CASSLGRAGNSPLHF. Written as DNA, the CDR3 is TGTGCCAGCAGTTTAGGCAGGGCGGGGAATTCACCCCTCCACTTT.

The rearrangement links TRBV5-5 to TRBJ2-7, with D perhaps matching TRBD2 (7 bases). The V gene's germline CDR1 is SGHKS and CDR2 YYEKEE (reference sequence). Trimming removed 4 bases from V and 0 bases from J, with 17 bases in between. This CDR3 is built from 16 residues. This CDR3 reads CASSAPGRGASYEQYF. The DNA of the CDR3 is TGTGCCAGCAGCGCCCCGGGACGGGGGGCCTCCTACGAGCAGTACTTC.

The J gene is TRBJ2-3, the V gene TRBV15; 9 bases match TRBD2. The ends lost 10 bases at V and 2 bases at J; junction bases unmatched: 13. The CDR3 is 16 residues long. Germline CDR1 is LNHNV and CDR2 is YYDKDF (reference sequence). The CDR3 reads CAIPKVSSGTTDTQYF. CDR3 DNA sequence: TGTGCCATCCCCAAGGTGTCTAGCGGGACCACAGATACGCAGTATTTT.

This chain joins TRBV5-1 and TRBJ2-7; 7 bases line up with TRBD2. Germline CDR1 SGHRS, CDR2 YFSETQ. V was pared by 3 bases and J by 3 bases, with 3 bases of the junction left unmatched. The CDR3 contains 13 residues. The CDR3 loop is CASSWGGVYEQYF. DNA for the CDR3: TGCGCCAGCAGCTGGGGGGGGGTCTACGAGCAGTACTTC.

The chain employs TRBV28 and TRBJ2-7; D is perhaps TRBD1 (6 bases). From germline, CDR1 is MDHEN and CDR2 SYDVKM. Trimming cost V 5 bases and J 1 base, with 12 bases left between them. The CDR3 length is 14 residues. CDR3 in amino acids: CASSTGTPSYEQYF. The CDR3 DNA follows: TGTGCCAGCAGTACGGGGACACCTTCCTACGAGCAGTACTTC.

The genes are TRBV29-1 and TRBJ2-7; no clear D gene. Germline V gene data show CDR1 as SQVTM and CDR2 as ANQGSEA. This CDR3 is 10 amino acids long. V lost 3 bases to trimming and J lost 5 bases, with 5 bases between them. The CDR3 loop reads CSVDEDEQYF. CDR3 coding DNA: TGCAGCGTTGACGAGGACGAGCAGTACTTC.

The V and J genes are TRBV27 and TRBJ2-1; 7 bases are shared with TRBD2. The germline V gene has CDR1 MNHEY and CDR2 SMNVEV (reference sequence). The V and J ends lost 8 bases and 7 bases, in that order; junction bases with no gene match: 8. The CDR3 extends over 13 amino acids. CDR3 region: CASCVAGANEQFF. The CDR3 DNA reads TGTGCCAGCTGCGTTGCGGGAGCAAATGAGCAGTTCTTC.